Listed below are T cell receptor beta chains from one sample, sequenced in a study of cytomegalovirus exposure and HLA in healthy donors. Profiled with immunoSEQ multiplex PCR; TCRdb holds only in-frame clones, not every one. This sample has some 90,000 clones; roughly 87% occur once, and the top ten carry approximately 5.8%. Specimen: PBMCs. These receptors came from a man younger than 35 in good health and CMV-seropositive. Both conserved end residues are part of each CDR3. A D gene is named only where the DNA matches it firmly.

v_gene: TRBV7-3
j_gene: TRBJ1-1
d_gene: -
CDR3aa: CASSPGGGGTEAFF

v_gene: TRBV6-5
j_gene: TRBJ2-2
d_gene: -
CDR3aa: CASSGGVYTGELFF

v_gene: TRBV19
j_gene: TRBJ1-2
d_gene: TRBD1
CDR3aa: CASSISGTGGSNYGYTF

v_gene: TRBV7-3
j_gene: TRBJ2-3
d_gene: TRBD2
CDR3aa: CASSFSGGTDTQYF

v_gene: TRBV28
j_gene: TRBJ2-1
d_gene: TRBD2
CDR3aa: CASSPSGGALYNEQFF

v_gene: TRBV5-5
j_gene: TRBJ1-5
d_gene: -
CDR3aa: CASSLSPGVAQHF

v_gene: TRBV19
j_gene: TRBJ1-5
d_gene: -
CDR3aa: CASSQDRNQPQHF

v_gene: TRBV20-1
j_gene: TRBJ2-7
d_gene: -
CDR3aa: CSARARQVYF

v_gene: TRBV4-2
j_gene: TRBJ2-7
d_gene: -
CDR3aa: CASSQDWGPAKDLSYEQYF

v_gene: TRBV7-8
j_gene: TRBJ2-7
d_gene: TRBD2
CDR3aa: CASTQAASGSYEQYF

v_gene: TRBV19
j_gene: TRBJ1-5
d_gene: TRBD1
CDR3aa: CASSMGDRGFNQPQHF

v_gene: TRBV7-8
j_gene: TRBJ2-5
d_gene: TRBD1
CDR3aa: CASSFTGQGARETQYF

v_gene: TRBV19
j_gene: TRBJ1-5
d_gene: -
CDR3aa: CASSIGGGGQPQHF

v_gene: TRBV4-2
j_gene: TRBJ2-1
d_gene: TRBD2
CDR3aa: CASSRETSGSYNEQFF

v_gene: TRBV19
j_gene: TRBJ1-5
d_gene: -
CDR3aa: CATRQLVNQPQHF

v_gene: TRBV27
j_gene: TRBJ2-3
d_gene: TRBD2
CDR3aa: CASSLSWVPGSGRLSTDTQYF

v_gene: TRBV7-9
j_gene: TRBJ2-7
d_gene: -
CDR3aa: CASSLDQRFHEQYF

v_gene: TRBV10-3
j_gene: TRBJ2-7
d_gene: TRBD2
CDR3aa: CATTSGRGYEQYF

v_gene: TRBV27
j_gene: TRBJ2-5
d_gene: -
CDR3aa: CASSLSRGAETQYF

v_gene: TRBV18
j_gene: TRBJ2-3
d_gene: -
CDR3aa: CASSRSVISTDTQYF

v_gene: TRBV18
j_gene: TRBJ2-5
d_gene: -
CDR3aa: CASSAGFQETQYF

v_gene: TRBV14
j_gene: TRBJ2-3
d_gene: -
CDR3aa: CASSPSAARTQYF

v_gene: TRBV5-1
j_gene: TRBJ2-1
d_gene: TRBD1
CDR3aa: CASSQRHGTGIVDEQFF

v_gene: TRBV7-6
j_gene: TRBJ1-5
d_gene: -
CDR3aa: CASSPKWLRGGQPQHF

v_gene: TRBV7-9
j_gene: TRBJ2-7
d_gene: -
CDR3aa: CASSLSSGYEQYF

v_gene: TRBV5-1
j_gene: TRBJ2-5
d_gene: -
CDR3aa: CASSMGQDEETQYF

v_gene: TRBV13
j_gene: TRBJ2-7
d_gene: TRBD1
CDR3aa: CASSLGQGYEQYF

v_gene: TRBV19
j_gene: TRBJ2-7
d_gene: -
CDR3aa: CASSWRASELYEQYF

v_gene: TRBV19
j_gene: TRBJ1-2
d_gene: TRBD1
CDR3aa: CASSTDREDYGYTF

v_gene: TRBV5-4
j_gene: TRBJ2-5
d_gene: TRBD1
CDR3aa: CASSLPGQGIETQYF

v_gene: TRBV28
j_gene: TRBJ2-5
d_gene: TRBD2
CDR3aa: CASSPVGVAGGGETQYF

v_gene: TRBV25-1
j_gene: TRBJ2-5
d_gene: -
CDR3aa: CASSSSQETQYF

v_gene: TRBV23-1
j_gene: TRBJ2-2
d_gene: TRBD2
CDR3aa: CASSHPRSFGGRANTGELFF

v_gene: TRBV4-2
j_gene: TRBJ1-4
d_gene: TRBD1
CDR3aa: CASSQDRTGGRTDHF

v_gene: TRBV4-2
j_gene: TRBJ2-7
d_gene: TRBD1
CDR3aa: CASSRGQGGSYEQYF

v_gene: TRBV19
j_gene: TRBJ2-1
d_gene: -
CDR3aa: CASEFGIGYNEQFF

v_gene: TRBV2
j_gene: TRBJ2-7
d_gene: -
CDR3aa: CASDRGRSSYEQYF

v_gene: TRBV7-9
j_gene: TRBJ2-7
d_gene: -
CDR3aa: CASSSTQGFQDEQYF

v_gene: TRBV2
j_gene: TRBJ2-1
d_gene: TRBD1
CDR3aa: CASSARGQYNEQFF

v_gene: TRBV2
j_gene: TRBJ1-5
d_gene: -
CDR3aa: CASSDGAGEYSNQPQHF

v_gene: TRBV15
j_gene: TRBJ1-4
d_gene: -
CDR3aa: CATSSQTELFF

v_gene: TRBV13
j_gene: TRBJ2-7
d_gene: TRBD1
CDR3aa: CASSPRDSTYEQYF

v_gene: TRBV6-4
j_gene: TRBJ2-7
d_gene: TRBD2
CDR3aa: CASSKGTSGVHEQYF

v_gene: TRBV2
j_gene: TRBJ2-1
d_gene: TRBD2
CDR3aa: CASTLTSGSVNEQFF

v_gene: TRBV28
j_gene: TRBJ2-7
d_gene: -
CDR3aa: CASSLAVSYEQYF

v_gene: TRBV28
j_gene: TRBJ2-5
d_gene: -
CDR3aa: CASSTGLVETQYF

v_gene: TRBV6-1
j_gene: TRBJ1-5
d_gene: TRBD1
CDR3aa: CASSEATGGIQPQHF

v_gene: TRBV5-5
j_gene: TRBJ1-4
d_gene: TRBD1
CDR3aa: CASSPLPGQGGEKLFF

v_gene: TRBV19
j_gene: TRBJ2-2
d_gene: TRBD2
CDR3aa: CASSQRNLAGGNTGELFF

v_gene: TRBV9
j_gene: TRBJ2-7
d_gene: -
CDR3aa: CASSVGLGEQYF

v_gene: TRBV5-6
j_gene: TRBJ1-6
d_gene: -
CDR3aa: CASSLLPGQGNSPLHF

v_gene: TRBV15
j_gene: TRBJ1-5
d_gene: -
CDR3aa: CATSSRSNQPQHF